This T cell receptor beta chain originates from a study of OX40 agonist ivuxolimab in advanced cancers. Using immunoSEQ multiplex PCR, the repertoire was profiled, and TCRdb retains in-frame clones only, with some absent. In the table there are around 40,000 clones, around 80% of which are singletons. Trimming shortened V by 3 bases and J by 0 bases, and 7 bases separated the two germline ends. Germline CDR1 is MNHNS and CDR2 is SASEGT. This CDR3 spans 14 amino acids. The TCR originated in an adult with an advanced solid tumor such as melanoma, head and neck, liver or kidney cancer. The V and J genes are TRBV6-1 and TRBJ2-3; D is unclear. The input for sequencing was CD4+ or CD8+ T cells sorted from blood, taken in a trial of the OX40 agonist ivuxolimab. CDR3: CASSETVSTDTQYF. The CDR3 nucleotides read TGTGCCAGCAGTGAGACGGTGAGCACAGATACGCAGTATTTT.